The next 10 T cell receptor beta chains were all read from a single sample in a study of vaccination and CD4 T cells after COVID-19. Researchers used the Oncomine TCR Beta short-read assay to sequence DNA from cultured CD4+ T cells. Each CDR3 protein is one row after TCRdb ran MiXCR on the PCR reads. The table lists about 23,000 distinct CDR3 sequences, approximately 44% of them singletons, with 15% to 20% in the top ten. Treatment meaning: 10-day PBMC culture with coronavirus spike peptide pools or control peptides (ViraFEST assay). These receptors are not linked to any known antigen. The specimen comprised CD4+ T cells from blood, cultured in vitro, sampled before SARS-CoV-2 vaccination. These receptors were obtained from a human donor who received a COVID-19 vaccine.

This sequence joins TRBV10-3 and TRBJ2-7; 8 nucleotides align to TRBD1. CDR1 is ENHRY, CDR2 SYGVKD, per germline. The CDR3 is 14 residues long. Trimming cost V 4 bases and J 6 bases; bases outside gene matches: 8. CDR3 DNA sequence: TGTGCCATCAGTGGGACAGGGTATCAAGGCGAGCAGTACTTC. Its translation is CAISGTGYQGEQYF.

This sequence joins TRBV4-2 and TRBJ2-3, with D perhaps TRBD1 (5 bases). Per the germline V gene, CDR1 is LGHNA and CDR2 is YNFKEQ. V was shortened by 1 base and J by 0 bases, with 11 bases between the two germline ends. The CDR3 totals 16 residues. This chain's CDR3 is CASSQVVGHSTDTQYF. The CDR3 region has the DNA TGTGCCAGCAGCCAAGTGGTAGGACACAGCACAGATACGCAGTATTTT.

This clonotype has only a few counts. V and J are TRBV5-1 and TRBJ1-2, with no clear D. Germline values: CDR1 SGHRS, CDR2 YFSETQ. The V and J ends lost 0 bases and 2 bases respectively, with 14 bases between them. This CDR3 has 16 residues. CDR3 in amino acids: CASSLAIGRRNYGYTF. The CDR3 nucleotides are TGCGCCAGCAGCTTGGCCATAGGACGACGGAACTATGGCTACACCTTC. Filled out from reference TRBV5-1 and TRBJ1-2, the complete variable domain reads KAGVTQTPRYLIKTRGQQVTLSCSPISGHRSVSWYQQTPGQGLQFLFEYFSETQRNKGNFPGRFSGRQFSNSRSEMNVSTLELGDSALYLCASSLAIGRRNYGYTFGSGTRLTVV.

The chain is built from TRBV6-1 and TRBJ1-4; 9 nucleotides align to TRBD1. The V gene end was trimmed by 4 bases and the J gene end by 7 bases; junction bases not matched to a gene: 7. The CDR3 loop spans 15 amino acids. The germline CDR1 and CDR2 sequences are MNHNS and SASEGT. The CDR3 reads CASSVLGTGSEKLFF. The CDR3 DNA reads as TGTGCCAGCAGTGTCCTCGGGACAGGGAGTGAAAAACTGTTTTTT.

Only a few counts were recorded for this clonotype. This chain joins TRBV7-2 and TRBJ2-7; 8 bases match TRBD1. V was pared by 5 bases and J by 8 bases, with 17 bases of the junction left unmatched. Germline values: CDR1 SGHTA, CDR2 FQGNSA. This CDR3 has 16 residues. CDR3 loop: CASSQGVGQGNAKQYF. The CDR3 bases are TGTGCCAGCAGCCAAGGGGTAGGACAGGGAAACGCCAAGCAGTACTTC.

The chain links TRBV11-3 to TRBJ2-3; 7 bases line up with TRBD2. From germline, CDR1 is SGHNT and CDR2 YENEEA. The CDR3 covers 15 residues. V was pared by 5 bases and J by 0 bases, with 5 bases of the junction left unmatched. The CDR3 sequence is CASSPGGTSTDTQYF. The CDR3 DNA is TGTGCCAGCAGCCCCGGGGGGACTAGCACAGATACGCAGTATTTT. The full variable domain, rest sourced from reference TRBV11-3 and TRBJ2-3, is EAGVVQSPRYKIIEKKQPVAFWCNPISGHNTLYWYLQNLGQGPELLIRYENEEAVDDSQLPKDRFSAERLKGVDSTLKIQPAELGDSAVYLCASSPGGTSTDTQYFGPGTRLTVL.

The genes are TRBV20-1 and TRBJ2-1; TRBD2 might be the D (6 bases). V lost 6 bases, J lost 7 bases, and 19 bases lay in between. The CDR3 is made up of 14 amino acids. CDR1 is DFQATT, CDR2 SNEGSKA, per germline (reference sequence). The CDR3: CSANEPNRGNEQFF. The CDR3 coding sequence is TGCAGTGCCAATGAACCAAATCGGGGGAATGAGCAGTTCTTC.

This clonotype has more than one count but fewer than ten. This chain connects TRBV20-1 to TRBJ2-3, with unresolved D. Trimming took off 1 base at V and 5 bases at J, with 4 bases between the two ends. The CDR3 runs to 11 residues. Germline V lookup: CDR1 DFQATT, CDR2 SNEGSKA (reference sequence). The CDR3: CSARAQDTQYF. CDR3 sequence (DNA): TGCAGTGCTAGAGCCCAAGATACGCAGTATTTT.

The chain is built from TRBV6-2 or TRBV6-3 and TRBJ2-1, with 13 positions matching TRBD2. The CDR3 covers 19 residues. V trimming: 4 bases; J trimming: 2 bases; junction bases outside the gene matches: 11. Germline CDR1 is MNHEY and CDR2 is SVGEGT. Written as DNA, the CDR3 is TGTGCCAGCAGTTCTCTCACTAGCGGGGGGGCAACCCCCTACAATGAGCAGTTCTTC. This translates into CASSSLTSGGATPYNEQFF.

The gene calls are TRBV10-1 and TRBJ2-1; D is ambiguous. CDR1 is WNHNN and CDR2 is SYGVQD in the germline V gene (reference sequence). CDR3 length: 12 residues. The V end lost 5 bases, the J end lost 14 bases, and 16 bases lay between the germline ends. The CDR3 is CASSPGQAEKFF. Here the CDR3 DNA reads TGCGCCAGCAGTCCCGGGCAAGCAGAAAAGTTCTTC.